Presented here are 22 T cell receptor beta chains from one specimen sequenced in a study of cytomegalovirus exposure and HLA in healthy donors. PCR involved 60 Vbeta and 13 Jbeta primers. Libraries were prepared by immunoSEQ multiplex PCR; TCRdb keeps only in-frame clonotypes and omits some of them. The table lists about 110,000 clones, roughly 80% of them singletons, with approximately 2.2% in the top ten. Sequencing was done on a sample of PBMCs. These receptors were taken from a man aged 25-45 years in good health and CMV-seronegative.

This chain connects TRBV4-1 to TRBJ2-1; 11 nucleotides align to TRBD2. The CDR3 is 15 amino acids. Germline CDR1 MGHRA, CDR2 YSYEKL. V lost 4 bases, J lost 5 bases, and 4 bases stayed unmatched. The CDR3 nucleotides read TGCGCCAGCAGCCTCGGACTAGCGGGCAACAATGAGCAGTTCTTC. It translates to CASSLGLAGNNEQFF.

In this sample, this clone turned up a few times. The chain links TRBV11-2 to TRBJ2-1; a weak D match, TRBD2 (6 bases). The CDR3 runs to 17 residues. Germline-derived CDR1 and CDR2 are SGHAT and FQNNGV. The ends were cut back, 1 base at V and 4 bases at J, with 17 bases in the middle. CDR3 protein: CASSLVPRGGGYNEQFF. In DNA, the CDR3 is TGTGCCAGCAGCTTAGTCCCCCGGGGCGGAGGGTACAATGAGCAGTTCTTC.

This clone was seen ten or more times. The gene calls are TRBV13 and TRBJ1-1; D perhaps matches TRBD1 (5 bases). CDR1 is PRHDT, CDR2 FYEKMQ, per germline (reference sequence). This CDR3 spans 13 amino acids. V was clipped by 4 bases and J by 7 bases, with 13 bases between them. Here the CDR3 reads CASSSQEFFEAFF. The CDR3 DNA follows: TGTGCCAGCAGCTCACAGGAGTTTTTTGAAGCTTTCTTT.

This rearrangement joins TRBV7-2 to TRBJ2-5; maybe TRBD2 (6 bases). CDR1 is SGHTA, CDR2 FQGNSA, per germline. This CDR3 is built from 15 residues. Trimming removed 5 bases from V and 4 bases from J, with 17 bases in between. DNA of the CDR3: TGTGCCAGCAGCAACACACCCGGGAGAACAGAGACCCAGTACTTC. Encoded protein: CASSNTPGRTETQYF. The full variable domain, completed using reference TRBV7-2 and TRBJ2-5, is GAGVSQSPSNKVTEKGKDVELRCDPISGHTALYWYRQSLGQGLEFLIYFQGNSAPDKSGLPSDRFSAERTGGSVSTLTIQRTQQEDSAVYLCASSNTPGRTETQYFGPGTRLLVL.

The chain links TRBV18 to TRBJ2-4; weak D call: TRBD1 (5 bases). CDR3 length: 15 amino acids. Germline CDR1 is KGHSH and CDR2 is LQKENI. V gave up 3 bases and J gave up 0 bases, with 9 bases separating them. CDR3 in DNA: TGTGCCAGCTCACCTCCGACAGTAGCCAAAAACATTCAGTACTTC. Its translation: CASSPPTVAKNIQYF. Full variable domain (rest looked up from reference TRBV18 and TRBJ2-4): NAGVMQNPRHLVRRRGQEARLRCSPMKGHSHVYWYRQLPEEGLKFMVYLQKENIIDESGMPKERFSAEFPKEGPSILRIQQVVRGDSAAYFCASSPPTVAKNIQYFGAGTRLSVL.

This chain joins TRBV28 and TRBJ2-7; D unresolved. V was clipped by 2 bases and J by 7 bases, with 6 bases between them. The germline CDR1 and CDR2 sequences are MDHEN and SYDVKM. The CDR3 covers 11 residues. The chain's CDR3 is CASSLQREQYF. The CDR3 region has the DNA TGTGCCAGCAGTTTACAGAGGGAGCAGTACTTC.

The CDR3 DNA is TGTGCCAGCAGCTTAGGGCAGGGGGACCGAGCCTACGAGCAGTACTTC. As protein: CASSLGQGDRAYEQYF. V and J are TRBV13 and TRBJ2-7; 7 nucleotides align to TRBD1. Germline values: CDR1 PRHDT, CDR2 FYEKMQ (reference sequence). V lost 0 bases, J lost 2 bases, and 7 bases stayed unmatched. The CDR3 has 16 amino acids.

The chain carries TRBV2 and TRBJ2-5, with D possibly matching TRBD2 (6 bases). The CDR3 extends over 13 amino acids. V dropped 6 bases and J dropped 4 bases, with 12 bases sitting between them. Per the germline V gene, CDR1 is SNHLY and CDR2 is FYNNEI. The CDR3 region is CASRLAGRETQYF. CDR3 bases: TGTGCCAGCAGACTAGCAGGGAGAGAGACCCAGTACTTC.

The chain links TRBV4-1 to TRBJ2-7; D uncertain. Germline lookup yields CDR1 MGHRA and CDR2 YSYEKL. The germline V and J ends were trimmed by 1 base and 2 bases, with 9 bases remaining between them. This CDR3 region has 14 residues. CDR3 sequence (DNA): TGCGCCAGCAGCCAAGTCCAGATAACCTACGAGCAGTACTTC. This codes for CASSQVQITYEQYF.

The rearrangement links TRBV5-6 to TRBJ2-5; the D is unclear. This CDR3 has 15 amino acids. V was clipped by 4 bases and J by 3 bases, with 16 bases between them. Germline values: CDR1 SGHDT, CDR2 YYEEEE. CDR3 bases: TGTGCCAGCAGCCCGCCTGGGCAGACAAAAGAGACCCAGTACTTC. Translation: CASSPPGQTKETQYF.

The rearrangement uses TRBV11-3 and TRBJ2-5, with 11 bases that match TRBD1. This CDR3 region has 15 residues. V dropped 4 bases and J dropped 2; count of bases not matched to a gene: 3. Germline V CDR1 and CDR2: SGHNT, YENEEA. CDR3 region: CASSSRDRGQETQYF. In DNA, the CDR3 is TGTGCCAGCAGCTCCCGGGACAGGGGGCAAGAGACCCAGTACTTC. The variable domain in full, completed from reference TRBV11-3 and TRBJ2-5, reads EAGVVQSPRYKIIEKKQPVAFWCNPISGHNTLYWYLQNLGQGPELLIRYENEEAVDDSQLPKDRFSAERLKGVDSTLKIQPAELGDSAVYLCASSSRDRGQETQYFGPGTRLLVL.

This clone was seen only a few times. CDR3 nucleotide sequence: TGTGCCAGCAGCTTAGGACTTCGGCCCTCCTACGAGCAGTACTTC. Translated: CASSLGLRPSYEQYF. The J gene is TRBJ2-7, the V gene TRBV5-4; D is possibly TRBD2 (5 bases). V was trimmed by 2 bases and J by 0 bases, leaving 12 bases between them. The CDR3 consists of 15 residues. Germline CDR1 reads SGHNT; CDR2 reads YYREEE (reference sequence).

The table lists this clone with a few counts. The CDR3: CASSRPSGGVSEQFF. Here the CDR3 DNA reads TGTGCCAGCAGCCGACCTAGCGGGGGGGTTAGTGAGCAGTTCTTC. The chain employs TRBV13 and TRBJ2-1, with TRBD2 matching over 12 bases. The V gene end was trimmed by 5 bases and the J gene end by 9 bases; junction bases not matched to a gene: 8. The CDR3 has 15 amino acids. Germline V lookup: CDR1 PRHDT, CDR2 FYEKMQ (reference sequence).

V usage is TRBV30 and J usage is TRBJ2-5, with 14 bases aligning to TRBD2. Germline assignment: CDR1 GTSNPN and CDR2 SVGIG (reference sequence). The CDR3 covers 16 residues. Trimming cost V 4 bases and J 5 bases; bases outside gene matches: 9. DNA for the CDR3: TGTGCCTGGATGCCGGGGACTAGCGGGAGACGGGAGACCCAGTACTTC. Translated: CAWMPGTSGRRETQYF. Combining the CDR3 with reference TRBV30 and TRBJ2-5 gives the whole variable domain SQTIHQWPATLVQPVGSPLSLECTVEGTSNPNLYWYRQAAGRGLQLLFYSVGIGQISSEVPQNLSASRPQDRQFILSSKKLLLSDSGFYLCAWMPGTSGRRETQYFGPGTRLLVL.

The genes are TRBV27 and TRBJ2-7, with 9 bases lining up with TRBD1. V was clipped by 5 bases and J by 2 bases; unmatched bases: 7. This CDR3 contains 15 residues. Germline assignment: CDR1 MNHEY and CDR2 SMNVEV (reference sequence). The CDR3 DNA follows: TGTGCCAGCAGTACGCTAGGACAGGGGCCCTACGAGCAGTACTTC. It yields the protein CASSTLGQGPYEQYF.

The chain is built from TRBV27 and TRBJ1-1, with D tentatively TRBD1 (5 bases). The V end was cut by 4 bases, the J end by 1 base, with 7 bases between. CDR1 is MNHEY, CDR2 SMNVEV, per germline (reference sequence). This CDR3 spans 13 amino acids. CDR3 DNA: TGTGCCAGCAGTTCCAGGGAGAACACTGAAGCTTTCTTT. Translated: CASSSRENTEAFF.

CDR3 sequence: CASEGRGAANEQFF. In DNA, the CDR3 is TGTGCCAGCGAAGGGCGGGGGGCAGCAAATGAGCAGTTCTTC. This sequence joins TRBV9 and TRBJ2-1, with 8 bases identical to TRBD2. V was pared by 7 bases and J by 7 bases, with 10 bases of the junction left unmatched. This CDR3 has 14 residues. Germline loops: CDR1 SGDLS, CDR2 YYNGEE.

DNA for the CDR3: TGTGCCTGGAGTATCAACCTGGGGGGTAGGCAGCCCCAGCATTTT. Protein sequence: CAWSINLGGRQPQHF. This chain connects TRBV30 to TRBJ1-5; D possibly corresponds to TRBD1 (5 bases). V was cut by 2 bases and J by 7 bases, with 18 bases left in between. The CDR3 has 15 amino acids. Germline-derived CDR1 and CDR2 are GTSNPN and SVGIG (reference sequence).

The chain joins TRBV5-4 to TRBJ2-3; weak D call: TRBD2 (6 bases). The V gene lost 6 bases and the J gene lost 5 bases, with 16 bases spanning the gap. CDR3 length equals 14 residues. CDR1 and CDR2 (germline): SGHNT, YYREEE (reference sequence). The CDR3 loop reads CASTTGWREDTQYF. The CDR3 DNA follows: TGTGCCAGCACCACCGGCTGGAGGGAAGATACGCAGTATTTT.

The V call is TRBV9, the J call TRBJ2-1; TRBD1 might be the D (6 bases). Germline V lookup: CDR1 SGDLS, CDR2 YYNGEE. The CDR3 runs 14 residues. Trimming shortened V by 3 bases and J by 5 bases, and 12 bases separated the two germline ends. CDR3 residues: CASSAQGFNNEQFF. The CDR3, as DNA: TGTGCCAGCAGCGCCCAGGGGTTCAACAATGAGCAGTTCTTC.

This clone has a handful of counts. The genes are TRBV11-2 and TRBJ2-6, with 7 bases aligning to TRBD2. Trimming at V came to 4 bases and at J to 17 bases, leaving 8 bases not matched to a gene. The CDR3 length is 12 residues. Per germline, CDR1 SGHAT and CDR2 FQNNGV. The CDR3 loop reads CASSSWGLRMTF. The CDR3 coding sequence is TGTGCCAGCAGCTCATGGGGACTACGTATGACTTTC.

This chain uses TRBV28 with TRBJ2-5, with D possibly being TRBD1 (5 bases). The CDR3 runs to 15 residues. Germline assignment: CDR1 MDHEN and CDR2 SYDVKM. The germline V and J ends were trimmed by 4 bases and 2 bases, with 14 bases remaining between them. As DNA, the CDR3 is TGTGCCAGCAGTTCCCGACAGACGATACAAGAGACCCAGTACTTC. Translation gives CASSSRQTIQETQYF.